The 20 T cell receptor beta chains listed next were all sequenced from one sample in a study of memory CD4+ T cells and cytomegalovirus serostatus (dated by TCRdb to the late 2010s). Receptor amplification or capture employed the immunoSEQ multiplex PCR assay. TCRdb obtained this table from immuneACCESS and retained in-frame rearrangements with V and J assigned. These tables miss some clones; where compared with another copy, unresolved V genes account for less than half of the shortfall, and the remainder is unexplained. The sample table holds about 75,000 clones, of which 75% to 85% were seen once. The ten largest clones add up to just over 2.5% of the sample. Single viable CD3+CD4+CD8-CD45RO+ cells were sorted as memory CD4+ T cells on a FACSAria II. The specimen sequenced was memory CD4+ T cells from blood. Source of these receptors: an adult in good health and CMV-seropositive.

V usage is TRBV10-2 and J usage is TRBJ2-6; D is ambiguous. Per germline, CDR1 WSHSY and CDR2 SAAADI. V shed 6 bases and J shed 0 bases, with 3 bases lying between them. The CDR3 loop spans 13 amino acids. The CDR3 loop is CASSNSGANVLTF. In DNA, the CDR3 is TGCGCCAGCAGCAACTCTGGGGCCAACGTCCTGACTTTC.

The chain has TRBV6-5 and TRBJ2-1; TRBD2 agrees at 12 bases. V lost 4 bases, J lost 8 bases, and 6 bases stayed unmatched. CDR1 and CDR2 (germline): MNHEY, SVGAGI. This CDR3 comprises 15 residues. This chain's CDR3 is CASSSKTSGGDEQFF. CDR3 coding DNA: TGTGCCAGCAGTTCCAAGACTAGCGGGGGCGATGAGCAGTTCTTC.

This clone occurred a few times. DNA of the CDR3: TGTGCCAGCGGGAGGGCCATGGATCAGCCCCAGCATTTT. It yields the protein CASGRAMDQPQHF. The rearrangement links TRBV2 to TRBJ1-5; D remains ambiguous. V lost 8 bases and J 5 bases, leaving 13 bases between the germline ends. Germline loops: CDR1 SNHLY, CDR2 FYNNEI. CDR3 size: 13 residues.

J is TRBJ2-3 and V is TRBV2; a possible D gene is TRBD2 (6 bases). V was shortened by 1 base and J by 2 bases, with 10 bases between the two germline ends. This CDR3 comprises 15 residues. Per the germline V gene, CDR1 is SNHLY and CDR2 is FYNNEI. CDR3: CASSEGLGPTDTQYF. CDR3 sequence (DNA): TGTGCCAGCAGTGAAGGACTAGGACCCACAGATACGCAGTATTTT.

This clone was counted only a few times. V is TRBV4-2 and J is TRBJ1-4, with D possibly being TRBD1 (6 bases). Germline V gives CDR1 LGHNA, CDR2 YNFKEQ. V dropped 4 bases and J dropped 6 bases, with 12 bases sitting between them. CDR3 size: 14 residues. CDR3 protein: CASSLQGSYEKLFF. The DNA of the CDR3 is TGTGCCAGCAGCCTACAGGGTTCCTATGAAAAACTGTTTTTT.

This clone was seen just once. The chain is built from TRBV18 and TRBJ1-1; the match to TRBD1 covers 8 bases. The CDR3 contains 11 residues. V shed 6 bases, J shed 6 bases, and the junction held 0 bases outside the gene matches. Germline values: CDR1 KGHSH, CDR2 LQKENI. The CDR3 DNA follows: TGTGCCAGCTCGGGACAGGCTGAAGCTTTCTTT. Translating gives CASSGQAEAFF. The variable domain in full, with the rest retrieved from reference TRBV18 and TRBJ1-1, is NAGVMQNPRHLVRRRGQEARLRCSPMKGHSHVYWYRQLPEEGLKFMVYLQKENIIDESGMPKERFSAEFPKEGPSILRIQQVVRGDSAAYFCASSGQAEAFFGQGTRLTVV.

DNA of the CDR3: TGTGCCAGTAGTACAAAATCGAGACAGTGGGTTGGGGTCTATGGCTACACCTTC. It yields the protein CASSTKSRQWVGVYGYTF. The rearrangement uses TRBV19 and TRBJ1-2, with a weak D call TRBD1 (5 bases). Germline lookup yields CDR1 LNHDA and CDR2 SQIVND (reference sequence). V lost 4 bases and J 4 bases, leaving 25 bases between the germline ends. The CDR3 contains 18 residues.

The V call is TRBV19, the J call TRBJ2-1; D might be TRBD1 or TRBD2, each matching 5 bases. V shed 5 bases and J shed 7 bases, with 12 bases lying between them. CDR3 length equals 13 residues. CDR1 and CDR2 (germline): LNHDA, SQIVND (reference sequence). CDR3 residues: CASSLRQRNEQFF. As DNA, the CDR3 is TGTGCCAGTAGTCTACGACAGCGGAATGAGCAGTTCTTC.

The table lists this clone with a count of one. The chain has TRBV27 and TRBJ1-2; D not certain. Germline values: CDR1 MNHEY, CDR2 SMNVEV (reference sequence). The germline V and J ends were trimmed by 6 bases and 5 bases, with 13 bases remaining between them. The CDR3 runs 13 residues. This CDR3 reads CASSPWVGYGYTF. CDR3 DNA: TGTGCCAGCAGCCCCTGGGTGGGGTATGGCTACACCTTC.

This chain links TRBV7-6 with TRBJ1-3; no firm D call. The CDR3 consists of 15 residues. The V end was cut by 5 bases, the J end by 0 bases, with 11 bases between. In germline, CDR1 is SGHVS, CDR2 FNYEAQ. CDR3 bases: TGTGCCAGCAGCCACGGCGGAAACTCTGGAAACACCATATATTTT. Protein product: CASSHGGNSGNTIYF.

The V call is TRBV19, the J call TRBJ2-1, with a tentative D call TRBD2 (6 bases). Germline V gives CDR1 LNHDA, CDR2 SQIVND (reference sequence). V was trimmed by 9 bases and J by 4 bases, leaving 19 bases between them. This CDR3 is 15 amino acids long. The CDR3, as DNA: TGTGCCAGCAGACTCGGGACTCTCGATTACAATGAGCAGTTCTTC. This encodes CASRLGTLDYNEQFF.

The sample holds one count of this clone. The rearrangement links TRBV6-6 to TRBJ2-1; D perhaps matches TRBD2 (6 bases). The CDR3 is 14 residues long. Germline lookup yields CDR1 MNHNY and CDR2 SVGAGI (reference sequence). V gave up 2 bases and J gave up 10 bases, with 15 bases separating them. CDR3 nucleotide sequence: TGTGCCAGCAGTTACGGCCGGGGACTCCCCGAGCAGTTCTTC. This encodes CASSYGRGLPEQFF.

This CDR3 is CAWSVDDNQPQHF. CDR3 coding DNA: TGTGCCTGGAGTGTTGACGACAATCAGCCCCAGCATTTT. This sequence joins TRBV30 and TRBJ1-5; no firm D call. Germline V CDR1 and CDR2: GTSNPN, SVGIG (reference sequence). The CDR3 consists of 13 residues. Trimming removed 0 bases at V and 3 bases at J, with 6 bases between.

DNA for the CDR3: TGTGCCAGCTCCCAGCGGGGGGTAACAGATACGCAGTATTTT. It is translated as CASSQRGVTDTQYF. The chain joins TRBV5-4 to TRBJ2-3; 9 bases agree with TRBD2. J lost 3 bases, V lost 7 bases, and 6 bases had no gene match. CDR1 SGHNT and CDR2 YYREEE come from the germline V gene (reference sequence). The CDR3 spans 14 residues.

This chain links TRBV10-1 with TRBJ1-4, with TRBD1 identical over 10 bases. V dropped 6 bases and J dropped 10; count of bases not matched to a gene: 5. Germline V gene lookup returns CDR1 WNHNN and CDR2 SYGVQD (reference sequence). This CDR3 comprises 13 residues. The CDR3 sequence: CASSPGQGRKLFF. The CDR3 DNA is TGCGCCAGCAGCCCGGGACAGGGGAGAAAACTGTTTTTT.

This clone has just a few counts. The chain couples TRBV18 to TRBJ1-2, with D hard to call. The CDR3 covers 16 residues. Germline CDR1 reads KGHSH; CDR2 reads LQKENI. V was pared by 5 bases and J by 0 bases, with 16 bases between. The CDR3, as DNA: TGTGCCAGCTCAACCGACGAGGGAGGAGCTAACTATGGCTACACCTTC. It is translated as CASSTDEGGANYGYTF. The full variable domain, with the rest looked up from reference TRBV18 and TRBJ1-2, is NAGVMQNPRHLVRRRGQEARLRCSPMKGHSHVYWYRQLPEEGLKFMVYLQKENIIDESGMPKERFSAEFPKEGPSILRIQQVVRGDSAAYFCASSTDEGGANYGYTFGSGTRLTVV.

This chain links TRBV5-1 with TRBJ2-3, with a possible D match to TRBD2 (6 bases). Germline V gene sequence: CDR1 SGHRS, CDR2 YFSETQ. V was cut by 0 bases and J by 3 bases, with 17 bases left in between. The CDR3 is made up of 17 amino acids. The CDR3 DNA follows: TGCGCCAGCAGCTTGGAGGGACGGGAGAAGGGTACAGATACGCAGTATTTT. Protein: CASSLEGREKGTDTQYF.

V is TRBV27 and J is TRBJ1-4, with no clear D. From germline, CDR1 is MNHEY and CDR2 SMNVEV (reference sequence). Trimming took 0 bases from V and 8 from J, leaving 13 bases between them. The CDR3 is 15 amino acids. The CDR3 coding sequence is TGTGCCAGCAGTTTATCGATGGAAAGATACGAAAAACTGTTTTTT. Amino acids: CASSLSMERYEKLFF.

In its sample, this clone was seen a few times. This chain connects TRBV11-2 to TRBJ1-2; D gene uncertain. The germline V gene has CDR1 SGHAT and CDR2 FQNNGV. V gave up 3 bases and J gave up 6 bases, with 11 bases separating them. The CDR3 length is 13 residues. CDR3 sequence (DNA): TGTGCCAGCAGCTTGTCCCCAGAGAATGGCTACACCTTC. Protein product: CASSLSPENGYTF.

The rearrangement uses TRBV6-4 and TRBJ1-1; no clear D. This CDR3 comprises 13 residues. The V gene lost 5 bases and the J gene lost 0 bases, with 7 bases spanning the gap. Germline loops: CDR1 MRHNA, CDR2 SNTAGT. The CDR3 is CASSHRVNTEAFF. CDR3 nucleotide sequence: TGTGCCAGCAGTCATCGGGTGAACACTGAAGCTTTCTTT.